This T cell receptor (beta chain) was captured by sequencing in a study of cytomegalovirus exposure and HLA in healthy donors. PCR was performed using 60 Vbeta and 13 Jbeta primers. TCRdb keeps only in-frame clones here, not all; method: immunoSEQ multiplex PCR. The repertoire holds approximately 100,000 clones, with roughly three quarters as singletons. This clone was picked up a small number of times. Its antigen is unknown. Study-level results: Analyses of presence/absence relied on an assumption of roughly uniform sequencing depth across donors.

The sample consisted of PBMCs. This sequence was found in a man aged 40-49 years in good health and CMV-seropositive.

CDR3 DNA: TGTGCCAGCAGCTCCGTAGGCGGGAGTTCTGGGCAAGAGACCCAGTACTTC. Encoded protein: CASSSVGGSSGQETQYF. This chain uses TRBV5-4 with TRBJ2-5; 7 positions match TRBD2. CDR1 and CDR2 from the germline V gene are SGHNT and YYREEE (reference sequence). V lost 3 bases, J lost 2 bases, and 13 bases stayed unmatched. The CDR3 length is 17 residues. The full variable domain, in which reference TRBV5-4 and TRBJ2-5 provide the parts outside the CDR3, is ETGVTQSPTHLIKTRGQQVTLRCSSQSGHNTVSWYQQALGQGPQFIFQYYREEENGRGNFPPRFSGLQFPNYSSELNVNALELDDSALYLCASSSVGGSSGQETQYFGPGTRLLVL.